The 9 T cell receptor beta chains listed next were all sequenced from one sample in a study of cytomegalovirus exposure and HLA in healthy donors. Primers for the PCR totalled 60 Vbeta and 13 Jbeta. Using immunoSEQ multiplex PCR, the repertoire was profiled, and TCRdb retains in-frame clones only, with some absent. The sample carries over 150,000 clones, about 65% recorded once. Sample: PBMCs. The source of these receptors is a young woman in good health and CMV-seronegative.

This clone came up a few times. The V gene is TRBV7-9, the J gene TRBJ2-7; 9 bases map to TRBD1. The CDR3 is 18 residues long. With 5 bases clipped from V and 1 base from J, the junction kept 15 bases outside the gene matches. Per germline, CDR1 SEHNR and CDR2 FQNEAQ (reference sequence). CDR3 in amino acids: CASSPSPGQGNHSYEQYF. Written as DNA, the CDR3 is TGTGCCAGCAGCCCCTCCCCCGGACAGGGGAACCATTCCTACGAGCAGTACTTC.

The V call is TRBV13, the J call TRBJ2-3; D uncertain. Germline V gene lookup returns CDR1 PRHDT and CDR2 FYEKMQ (reference sequence). This CDR3 spans 15 amino acids. V lost 5 bases to trimming and J lost 2 bases, with 14 bases between them. The CDR3 region has the DNA TGTGCCAGCAGCCCAGGCAAGTCAACCACAGATACGCAGTATTTT. Amino acid sequence: CASSPGKSTTDTQYF.

The table lists this clone with a few counts. The chain couples TRBV28 to TRBJ1-5; 9 positions match TRBD1. Germline V CDR1 and CDR2: MDHEN, SYDVKM. The CDR3 has 20 residues. V lost 5 bases, J lost 0 bases, and 17 bases stayed unmatched. CDR3 coding DNA: TGTGCCAGCAGTCTACTTCTCCTTTTGACAGGGGGGGATAGCAATCAGCCCCAGCATTTT. As protein: CASSLLLLLTGGDSNQPQHF.

This clone was seen more than once but under ten times. Here the CDR3 DNA reads TGTGCCAGCACGCTCACCCCGACAGATTACAATGAGCAGTTCTTC. This codes for CASTLTPTDYNEQFF. The J gene is TRBJ2-1, the V gene TRBV5-8, with D maybe TRBD1 (5 bases). The germline gives CDR1 SGHTS, CDR2 YDEGEE. CDR3 length equals 15 residues. V was clipped by 6 bases and J by 4 bases, with 17 bases between them.

This clone was counted between two and nine times. The chain recombines TRBV27 with TRBJ2-1; possibly TRBD2 for D (7 bases). The CDR3 is made up of 16 amino acids. Germline V gene sequence: CDR1 MNHEY, CDR2 SMNVEV (reference sequence). Trimming removed 0 bases at V and 4 bases at J, with 13 bases between. This CDR3 is CASSLSGGGLYNEQFF. CDR3 in DNA: TGTGCCAGCAGTTTATCGGGGGGGGGCCTATACAATGAGCAGTTCTTC.

The chain recombines TRBV5-1 with TRBJ2-7; D is possibly TRBD2 (6 bases). V was shortened by 4 bases and J by 1 base, with 15 bases between the two germline ends. Germline V CDR1 and CDR2: SGHRS, YFSETQ. CDR3 length equals 15 residues. The CDR3: CASSEFPGVSYEQYF. CDR3 nucleotide sequence: TGCGCCAGCAGCGAATTTCCGGGAGTGTCCTACGAGCAGTACTTC.

The rearrangement uses TRBV30 and TRBJ1-6; weak D call: TRBD1 (5 bases). The CDR3 is made up of 16 amino acids. V dropped 4 bases and J dropped 0 bases, with 13 bases sitting between them. Germline CDR1 and CDR2: GTSNPN and SVGIG (reference sequence). This CDR3 is CAWKRTPSSYNSPLHF. DNA of the CDR3: TGTGCCTGGAAACGGACACCGAGCTCCTATAATTCACCCCTCCACTTT.

This clone was seen a handful of times. The chain employs TRBV7-2 and TRBJ2-2; TRBD2 might be the D (5 bases). The CDR3 runs to 18 residues. V lost 2 bases to trimming and J lost 2 bases, with 18 bases between them. CDR1 is SGHTA, CDR2 FQGNSA, per germline. The CDR3 sequence is CASSLISLGGGNTGELFF. CDR3 nucleotides: TGTGCCAGCAGCTTAATTAGTTTGGGTGGAGGAAACACCGGGGAGCTGTTTTTT.

In its sample, this clone was seen a few times. The chain couples TRBV18 to TRBJ1-1; 7 bases align to TRBD1. The trim removed 2 bases at V and 5 bases at J, leaving 5 bases unmatched. Germline CDR1 KGHSH, CDR2 LQKENI. The CDR3 consists of 14 residues. The CDR3 DNA reads TGTGCCAGCTCACCAACGACAGGGTCGACTGAAGCTTTCTTT. This encodes CASSPTTGSTEAFF.